Below, 2 T cell receptor beta chains from the same sample are listed, as sequenced in a study of blood T cell repertoires in COVID-19. Some clones are missing from TCRdb's copy, which holds only in-frame ones; the method was immunoSEQ multiplex PCR. Seen here are about 530,000 clones, approximately 88% observed once, and the top ten hold about 8.2%. The sequencing input was peripheral blood. These receptors originate from a woman aged 50 to 65 with COVID-19, enrolled during active disease.

The DNA of the CDR3 is TGTGCCAGTAAGGTAGCGGGGGGCCAAGAGACCCAGTACTTC. Its protein is CASKVAGGQETQYF. The chain joins TRBV19 to TRBJ2-5; 10 bases fit TRBD2. From germline, CDR1 is LNHDA and CDR2 SQIVND (reference sequence). J lost 1 base, V lost 7 bases, and 3 bases had no gene match. CDR3 size: 14 residues.

The chain uses TRBV19 and TRBJ2-1, with a weak D call TRBD1 (5 bases). V was clipped by 7 bases and J by 3 bases, with 13 bases between them. The CDR3 sequence is 14 residues long. Germline V lookup: CDR1 LNHDA, CDR2 SQIVND (reference sequence). CDR3 sequence (DNA): TGTGCCAGTAAAACAGGCGCGGACTACAATGAGCAGTTCTTC. This encodes CASKTGADYNEQFF.